This T cell receptor beta chain was identified during a study of shared clonotypes between healthy human individuals. This CDR3 comprises 14 residues. Germline CDR1 MNHEY, CDR2 SVGAGI. V lost 10 bases, J lost 2 bases, and 15 bases lay in between. The DNA input per sorted-subset replicate PCR was around 200 ng, corresponding to 32,000 or so T cell genomes. Sequenced by immunoSEQ multiplex PCR; TCRdb stores in-frame clones only, minus some. This table has millions of clones, roughly nine tenths appearing once. The rearrangement joins TRBV6-5 to TRBJ1-3, with D unresolved. What was sequenced was naive CD4+ T cells sorted from blood. Subset reported: CD45RA+ positively selected. This clonotype was obtained from a man aged 18 to 30 in good health. CDR3 nucleotides: TGTGCCACCCAGTCCGCAGATACTGGAAACACCATATATTTT. Its translation is CATQSADTGNTIYF.